A selection of T cell receptor beta chains follows, all from one sample in a study of cytomegalovirus exposure and HLA in healthy donors. TCRdb keeps only in-frame clones here, not all; method: immunoSEQ multiplex PCR. Counted here are around 180,000 clones, around 77% occurring once; the ten biggest clones make up approximately 2.5%. The specimen sequenced was PBMCs. The receptors here all came from a man aged 60-69 years in good health and CMV-seronegative. The CDR3 runs from the conserved cysteine through the conserved F or W. A D gene is named only where the DNA matches it firmly. Size is stated for part of the rows, as once, few or many counts, or as a class when the clone is expanded.

J	size	V	D	DNA	CDR3
TRBJ1-5	few	TRBV5-6	TRBD1	TGTGCCAGCAGCCTGGGACAGTTTAATCAGCCCCAGCATTTT	CASSLGQFNQPQHF
TRBJ1-1	.	TRBV29-1	.	TGCAGCGTACAGGACACTCCGAACACTGAAGCTTTCTTT	CSVQDTPNTEAFF
TRBJ2-3	.	TRBV18	.	TGTGCCAGCTCACCAGAGGGCGATACGCAGTATTTT	CASSPEGDTQYF
TRBJ1-6	.	TRBV5-6	TRBD1	TGTGCCAGCAGCTTGGAACGAGGACAGGGACATTCACCCCTCCACTTT	CASSLERGQGHSPLHF
TRBJ2-3	once	TRBV5-6	TRBD2	TGTGCCAGCAGCCAGGGACTAGCGGGAGAGCGGGTCCGGGATACGCAGTATTTT	CASSQGLAGERVRDTQYF
TRBJ2-7	few	TRBV6-5	TRBD1	TGTGCCAGCAGTTACCCGACCGGGACAGGCCGACGCGAGCAGTACTTC	CASSYPTGTGRREQYF
TRBJ1-2	once	TRBV5-6	TRBD1	TGTGCCAGCAGCTTGGCTACCGGGACAGATTGGAACTATGGCTACACCTTC	CASSLATGTDWNYGYTF
TRBJ2-2	.	TRBV15	TRBD1	TGTGCCACGGCGAGGGGGCGACGAGACACCGGGGAGCTGTTTTTT	CATARGRRDTGELFF
TRBJ1-2	few	TRBV12-5	.	TGTGCTAGTGGCCACCCAAACCGCGGTGGCTACCCCTTC	CASGHPNRGGYPF
TRBJ1-6	.	TRBV2	.	TGTGCCAGCAGTGGGTCAGCAGGCCCCAATTCACCCCTCCACTTT	CASSGSAGPNSPLHF
TRBJ1-2	.	TRBV5-1	.	TGCGCCAGCAGCCCGGGGAACCCTTTAGCTAACTATGGCTACACCTTC	CASSPGNPLANYGYTF
TRBJ2-1	.	TRBV2	TRBD1	TGTGCCATAAGGGACAGGGTAGTGGGTGAGCAGTTCTTC	CAIRDRVVGEQFF
TRBJ2-1	.	TRBV29-1	.	TGCAGCGCCGGCGGTTGGGCAGGGGAGAAGTTCTTC	CSAGGWAGEKFF
TRBJ2-7	.	TRBV6-5	.	TGTGCCAGCAGTTACTCGAGTCGCTCCTACGAGCAGTACTTC	CASSYSSRSYEQYF
TRBJ2-1	.	TRBV27	.	TGTGCCAGCAGTATCACTTTAGCGAGAGCTTCCTACAATGAGCAGTTCTTC	CASSITLARASYNEQFF
TRBJ2-7	.	TRBV6-1	TRBD1	TGTGCCAGCAGAACGGGACAGGGTAACTACGAGCAGTACTTC	CASRTGQGNYEQYF
TRBJ1-2	.	TRBV9	.	TGTGCCAGCAGCGTAGTCCAGGGAGGTAACTATGGCTACACCTTC	CASSVVQGGNYGYTF
TRBJ2-5	.	TRBV5-4	.	TGTGCCAGCAGCTTGGAATCGGTCCCGACCCAGTACTTC	CASSLESVPTQYF
TRBJ1-1	.	TRBV2	.	TGTGCCGGCAGCGTAAACACTGAAGCTTTCTTT	CAGSVNTEAFF
TRBJ2-2	.	TRBV6-6	TRBD2	TGTGCCAGCCGACTAGCGGGCGCCACCGGGGAGCTGTTTTTT	CASRLAGATGELFF
TRBJ1-2	.	TRBV19	.	TGTGCCAGTAGCGCCGGGTTGAACTATGGCTACACCTTC	CASSAGLNYGYTF
TRBJ2-5	.	TRBV7-9	.	TGTGCCAGCAGCTTAGAGACTAGTTTGCAGTACTTC	CASSLETSLQYF
TRBJ1-4	.	TRBV7-2	.	TGTGCCAGCAGCTCCCTGATACGGGAAAAACTGTTTTTT	CASSSLIREKLFF
TRBJ2-1	few	TRBV5-1	TRBD2	TGCGCCAGCAGCTGGGGGCCGTCCGGGACTAGCGGGAGGTTGCGGGTACATGAGCAGTTCTTC	CASSWGPSGTSGRLRVHEQFF
TRBJ2-5	.	TRBV7-9	TRBD1	TGTGCCAGCAGCTTAATAGGACAGGGGGAGACCCAGTACTTC	CASSLIGQGETQYF
TRBJ2-7	.	TRBV6-6	TRBD2	TGTGCCAGCAGCCATGAAGCGGGGGGGGTCTACGAGCAGTACTTC	CASSHEAGGVYEQYF
TRBJ2-7	.	TRBV15	TRBD1	TGTGCCACCAGCAGAGACAGGGGGCACGGCGAGCAGTACTTC	CATSRDRGHGEQYF
TRBJ2-7	.	TRBV30	.	TGTGCCTGGAGTGTACTATCGTCATCTCGACAGAGCCTACCCTACGAGCAGTACTTC	CAWSVLSSSRQSLPYEQYF
TRBJ2-2	.	TRBV28	.	TGTGCCAGCAGGGGAGTGAACACCGGGGAGCTGTTTTTT	CASRGVNTGELFF
TRBJ2-1	few	TRBV6-1	TRBD2	TGTGCCAGCAGACTAGCGAATGAGCAGTTCTTC	CASRLANEQFF
TRBJ2-7	.	TRBV5-4	TRBD2	TGTGCCAGCAGCTTAGCGGGAGGGGTCTCCGAGCAGTACTTC	CASSLAGGVSEQYF
TRBJ2-3	.	TRBV4-3	TRBD2	TGCGCCAGCAGCCTCGTAATAGGAGCGGGAGGAGCGGGCACAGATACGCAGTATTTT	CASSLVIGAGGAGTDTQYF
TRBJ2-1	.	TRBV6-5	.	TGTGCCAGCCCCCTGCGGGTTTCCTACAATGAGCAGTTCTTC	CASPLRVSYNEQFF
TRBJ2-2	.	TRBV7-6	TRBD1	TGTGCCAGCAGCCCCGGGACAGGGGCCTACTCCGGGGAGCTGTTTTTT	CASSPGTGAYSGELFF
TRBJ1-1	.	TRBV7-9	.	TGTGCCAGCAGCTTAGCTGTAATTGTCACCTACCGGGACACTGAAGCTTTCTTT	CASSLAVIVTYRDTEAFF
TRBJ2-5	.	TRBV9	TRBD2	TGTGCCAGCAGCGTCCTAGCGGGGGTCGAGACCCAGTACTTC	CASSVLAGVETQYF
TRBJ2-3	.	TRBV5-1	.	TGCGCCAGCAGCCCGACGACAGCGACAGATACGCAGTATTTT	CASSPTTATDTQYF
TRBJ2-5	.	TRBV2	.	TGTGCCAGCAGTGAAAGGAGGAGTGAAGAGACCCAGTACTTC	CASSERRSEETQYF
TRBJ2-7	.	TRBV7-8	.	TGTGCCAGCAGCGTAAACTACGAGCAGTACTTC	CASSVNYEQYF
TRBJ2-7	few	TRBV7-3	TRBD2	TGTGCCAGCAGCCCTTCCGGCGGGAGTCTTTACGAGCAGTACTTC	CASSPSGGSLYEQYF
TRBJ2-5	.	TRBV5-1	.	TGCGCCAGCAGCGTTACAGGCCAAGAGACCCAGTACTTC	CASSVTGQETQYF
TRBJ1-5	.	TRBV19	TRBD1	TGTGCCAGTAGTATTGGGACCAGGGGGCACAATCAGCCCCAGCATTTT	CASSIGTRGHNQPQHF
TRBJ2-7	.	TRBV28	.	TGTGCCAGCGGCCTGGGGGGGGGCTGGGAGCAGTACTTC	CASGLGGGWEQYF
TRBJ2-7	few	TRBV4-2	TRBD2	TGTGCCAGCAGCCAAATGATAGGGACTATCTCCTACGAGCAGTACTTC	CASSQMIGTISYEQYF
TRBJ2-2	.	TRBV27	TRBD1	TGTGCCAGTCGGGACAGGGTCTACGGGGAGCTGTTTTTT	CASRDRVYGELFF
TRBJ1-2	.	TRBV9	.	TGTGCCAGCACCCCGGGTCCTATGAAGGGCTACACCTTC	CASTPGPMKGYTF
TRBJ2-1	.	TRBV29-1	TRBD2	TGCAGCGTTGTCACACTAGCGGGAGGGAGGGAGCAGTTCTTC	CSVVTLAGGREQFF
TRBJ2-7	.	TRBV5-5	TRBD1	TGTGCCAGCAGCTTAAGACAGGGGGAGTGGTTATACGAGCAGTACTTC	CASSLRQGEWLYEQYF
TRBJ1-2	.	TRBV2	TRBD1	TGTGCCAGCAGTGTGAAGACAGGGGGCGTTGTTGGCTACACCTTC	CASSVKTGGVVGYTF
TRBJ2-5	.	TRBV19	TRBD2	TGTGCCAGTACTCCACTAGCGGGGGGTCAAGAGACCCAGTACTTC	CASTPLAGGQETQYF
TRBJ2-3	few	TRBV6-6	.	TGTGCCAGTTTAGCGGTATACACAGATACGCAGTATTTT	CASLAVYTDTQYF
TRBJ2-7	.	TRBV18	.	TGTGCCAGCTCACCGTCCCGGAGACAAGGGGGAGGGGAGCAGTACTTC	CASSPSRRQGGGEQYF
TRBJ2-7	.	TRBV28	.	TGTGCCAGCACCCAGACAGCACCTTACGAGCAGTACTTC	CASTQTAPYEQYF
TRBJ2-6	.	TRBV9	TRBD2	TGTGCCAGCAGCGTGGGGAGGGCGAGGGGGGCCAACGTCCTGACTTTC	CASSVGRARGANVLTF
TRBJ2-5	.	TRBV11-2	.	TGTGCCAGCAGCCCGGGAAACCAAGAGACCCAGTACTTC	CASSPGNQETQYF
TRBJ1-2	.	TRBV16	TRBD1	TGTGCCAGCACCCAATGGACAGGATCGGGCTACACCTTC	CASTQWTGSGYTF